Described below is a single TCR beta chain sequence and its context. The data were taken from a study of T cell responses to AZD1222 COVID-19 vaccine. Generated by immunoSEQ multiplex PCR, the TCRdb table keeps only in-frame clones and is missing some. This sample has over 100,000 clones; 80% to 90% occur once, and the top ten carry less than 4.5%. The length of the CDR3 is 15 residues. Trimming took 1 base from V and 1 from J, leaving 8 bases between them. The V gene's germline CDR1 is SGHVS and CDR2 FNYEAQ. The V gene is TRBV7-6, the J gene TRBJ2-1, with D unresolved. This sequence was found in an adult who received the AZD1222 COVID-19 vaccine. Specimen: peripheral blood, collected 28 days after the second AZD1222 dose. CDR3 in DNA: TGTGCCAGCAGCTTAGACTCATCGTCCTACAATGAGCAGTTCTTC. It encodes CASSLDSSSYNEQFF. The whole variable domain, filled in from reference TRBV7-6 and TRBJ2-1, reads GAGVSQSPRYKVTKRGQDVALRCDPISGHVSLYWYRQALGQGPEFLTYFNYEAQQDKSGLPNDRFSAERPEGSISTLTIQRTEQRDSAMYRCASSLDSSSYNEQFFGPGTRLTVL.